This is a list of T cell receptor beta chains from one sample in a study of CD8+CD57+ T cells in acquired aplastic anemia. In TCRdb, the reads were re-called with MiXCR into one record per CDR3 protein. The sample includes 150,000 to 200,000 distinct CDR3 sequences, roughly 43% seen only once; the top ten take approximately 1%. The sample comprised sorted CD4+, CD8+, or CD8+CD57+ T cells (not recorded which) from PBMCs. These receptors all stem from a human donor with aplastic anemia. CDR3s include the opening cysteine and the closing phenylalanine or tryptophan. A D gene is named only where the DNA matches it firmly. The size field is filled for only some rows; it gives once, few, many or a size class.

J | D | size | V | DNA | CDR3
TRBJ2-1 | - | - | TRBV24-1 | TGTGCCACCAGTGATTTCTACAATGAGCAGTTCTTC | CATSDFYNEQFF
TRBJ1-1 | TRBD1 | many | TRBV5-1 | TGCGCCAGCAGCTTGGCGGGACAGGGGGCAGGGAACACTGAAGCTTTCTTT | CASSLAGQGAGNTEAFF
TRBJ2-5 | TRBD2 | - | TRBV5-1 | TGCGCCAGCAGCTTGATGGCTAGCGGACCCAGTGTTCAAGAGACCCAGTACTTC | CASSLMASGPSVQETQYF
TRBJ1-6 | - | - | TRBV20-1 | TGCGGTGCTAGAGATCAGGCAAACCTCCACTTT | CGARDQANLHF
TRBJ2-6 | TRBD1 | many | TRBV10-3 | TGTGCCATCAGTGGCCGGGGACAGGGGGCGGCTGGGGCCAACGTCCTGACTTTC | CAISGRGQGAAGANVLTF
TRBJ1-4 | - | once | TRBV5-1 | TGCGCCAGCAGCTTGCCCGAACGTAATGAAAAACTGTTTTTT | CASSLPERNEKLFF
TRBJ2-7 | TRBD2 | - | TRBV10-1 | TGCGCCAGCACCGAGGGGACTAGCGGTTGTTACGAGCAGTACTTC | CASTEGTSGCYEQYF
TRBJ2-5 | - | - | TRBV6-1 | TGTGCCAGTCCCTGGAGGGGGGTCTTAGAGACCCAGTACTTC | CASPWRGVLETQYF
TRBJ1-2 | - | - | TRBV19 | TGTGCCAGTAGTACCTACAGGGCTGGCTACACCTTC | CASSTYRAGYTF
TRBJ2-7 | - | - | TRBV20-1 | TGCAGTGCTAGAGTTCGGGGGATGGCATACGAGCAGTACTTC | CSARVRGMAYEQYF
TRBJ1-2 | TRBD1 | - | TRBV20-1 | TGCAGTGCTAGCCAGGGGGCAAGCTATGGCTACACCTTC | CSASQGASYGYTF
TRBJ2-7 | - | - | TRBV27 | TGTGCCAGCAGTTTATTCTCGGGGGCAGAACGAGCCGAGCAGTACTTC | CASSLFSGAERAEQYF
TRBJ1-3 | - | - | TRBV19 | TGTGCCAGCAGCCCGGACCTGGGAAACACCATATATTTT | CASSPDLGNTIYF
TRBJ2-1 | - | - | TRBV20-1 | TGCAGTGCTAGTCCTGAGGGACGGGGAAACCACAATGAGCAGTTCTTC | CSASPEGRGNHNEQFF
TRBJ2-2 | - | - | TRBV5-4 | TGTGCCGGCAGCCCCGGCGGGTCGTCCGCCGGGGAGCTGTTTTTT | CAGSPGGSSAGELFF
TRBJ1-1 | TRBD1 | - | TRBV15 | TGTGCCACCAGCAGACCAGGACAGGGAGGAACTGAAGCTTTCTTT | CATSRPGQGGTEAFF
TRBJ2-1 | TRBD2 | many | TRBV20-1 | TGCAGTGCTAGCGGCGGGGGGCATGAGCAGTTCTTC | CSASGGGHEQFF
TRBJ1-1 | - | - | TRBV4-3 | TGCGCCAGCAGCCAAGACCTAACAGGGAGGAACACTGAAGCTTTCTTT | CASSQDLTGRNTEAFF
TRBJ1-1 | - | - | TRBV7-3 | TGTGCCAGCAGCTACGACCGGAACACTGTAGCTTTCTTT | CASSYDRNTVAFF
TRBJ2-6 | - | - | TRBV5-8 | TGTGCCAGCAGCCGCCTGGTTTACGGAAACTCTGGGGCCAACGTCCTGACTTTC | CASSRLVYGNSGANVLTF
TRBJ1-3 | - | - | TRBV29-1 | TGCAGCGTCCCCGGGGAGGGAAACACCATATATTTT | CSVPGEGNTIYF
TRBJ1-1 | - | - | TRBV15 | TGTGCCACCAGCAGTACACCGGGACAAGTGTTTGGAGCTTCCTTC | CATSSTPGQVFGASF
TRBJ1-1 | - | - | TRBV29-1 | TGCAGCCAAGATTCGAAAGGGGGGACTGAAGCTTTCTTT | CSQDSKGGTEAFF
TRBJ2-7 | - | many | TRBV12-3/TRBV12-4 | TGTGCCAGCAGCCAAGACCGGAAAGCGTACGAGCAGTACTTC | CASSQDRKAYEQYF
TRBJ2-7 | TRBD1 | many | TRBV27 | TGTGCCAGCAGTCCCGGACAGGTCTCCTACGAGCAGTACTTC | CASSPGQVSYEQYF
TRBJ1-1 | - | once | TRBV18 | TGTGCCAGCTCAGCTGACATGAGCACTGAAGCTTTCTTT | CASSADMSTEAFF
TRBJ2-2 | TRBD1 | many | TRBV20-1 | TGCAGTGCTACCCCGGCAGGGGGAAGAACCGGGGAGCTGTTTTTT | CSATPAGGRTGELFF
TRBJ2-1 | - | many | TRBV20-1 | TGCAGTGGGTTACGGGGTTGGGATGAGCAGTTCTTC | CSGLRGWDEQFF
TRBJ1-1 | - | - | TRBV19 | TGTGCCAGTAGTATCAGAAGGGAAACTGAAGCTTTCTTT | CASSIRRETEAFF
TRBJ2-3 | TRBD2 | many | TRBV6-1 | TGTGCCAGCTGCAAACTAGCGGGGGGGATAGATACGCAGTATTTT | CASCKLAGGIDTQYF
TRBJ1-5 | - | many | TRBV2 | TGTGCCAGCAGTGTTGATGTTCAGCCCCAGCATTTT | CASSVDVQPQHF
TRBJ2-3 | - | many | TRBV20-1 | TGCAGTGCTAGAGATAGGGCGGAACTAGGGCGAACAGATACGCAGTATTTT | CSARDRAELGRTDTQYF
TRBJ2-6 | - | many | TRBV12-3/TRBV12-4 | TGTGCCAGCAGGACCTTTGACGGCTCTGGGGCCAACGTCCTGACTTTC | CASRTFDGSGANVLTF
TRBJ2-7 | - | - | TRBV29-1 | TGCAGCGTTGCCCCTAAGAGGCGGGAGCAGTACTTC | CSVAPKRREQYF
TRBJ2-5 | TRBD2 | - | TRBV10-3 | TGTGCCATCAGTGAGTCGGCCGGGAGGGAGACCCAGTACTTC | CAISESAGRETQYF
TRBJ2-1 | - | once | TRBV10-2 | TGCGCCAGCAGTGAGTCCCGGGACACCAATGAGCAGTTCTTC | CASSESRDTNEQFF
TRBJ2-2 | - | - | TRBV7-9 | TGTGCCAGCAGGACACGAACCGGGGAGCTGTTTTTT | CASRTRTGELFF
TRBJ1-1 | - | - | TRBV12-5 | TGTGCTAGTGGTTTGGCACTAGGGACGGCGAACACTGAAGCTTTCTTT | CASGLALGTANTEAFF
TRBJ2-3 | TRBD2 | - | TRBV20-1 | TGCAGTGCCGCTAGTCCTAGCGGGTGGAGCACAGATACGCAGTATTTT | CSAASPSGWSTDTQYF
TRBJ1-2 | - | - | TRBV2 | TGTGCCAGCAGCCTAAGAATTGGGGGGCGCGATGGCTACACCTTC | CASSLRIGGRDGYTF